In its sample, the clone carrying this T cell receptor (beta chain) ranks as medium-sized. The target antigen is unknown. The data are from a study of breast tumors, draining lymph nodes, adjacent tissues. TCRdb re-analysed the multiplex PCR reads in MiXCR, keeping a single row per CDR3 protein. The sample includes 15,000 to 20,000 distinct CDR3 sequences, about 64% of them seen just once. Study-level findings and limits: That most tumor T cells come from lymph nodes remained unproven. Findings are consistent with lymph node origin and intratumoral expansion of most tumor T cells. Luminal-like breast cancer showed significantly higher tumor–nontumor repertoire similarity than basal-like. Tumors had less TCR diversity than lymph nodes, more than nontumor tissue.

J was trimmed by 2 bases and V by 10 bases; bases with no gene match: 15. Germline CDR1 and CDR2: MNHNS and SASEGT. The CDR3 sequence is 16 residues long. The gene calls are TRBV6-1 and TRBJ2-3, with 7 bases matching TRBD1. The receptor's source is a female donor with breast cancer. Some clones in this sample may be carry-over from other donors' samples. Sequenced material: tumor-adjacent breast tissue. The CDR3 DNA follows: TGTGCCACCCTCCCGGCGTATGACAGGGCCACAGATACGCAGTATTTT. Residues: CATLPAYDRATDTQYF.